Listed here are 19 T cell receptor beta chains from one sample, sequenced in a study of shared clonotypes between healthy human individuals. Clones were sequenced by immunoSEQ multiplex PCR, and TCRdb holds only the in-frame ones, with some missing. There are around 2.3 million clones in the sample; almost 96% occur only once, and roughly 0.13% lies in the top ten. Sequences were obtained from naive CD4+ T cells sorted from blood. Subset here: CD45RA+ positively selected. The receptors derive from a man aged 18 to 29 in good health.

V gene TRBV18 combines with J gene TRBJ2-6; possible D gene TRBD2, 6 bases. Germline V gene data show CDR1 as KGHSH and CDR2 as LQKENI. V was trimmed by 3 bases and J by 2 bases, leaving 11 bases between them. The CDR3 loop spans 16 amino acids. Here the CDR3 DNA reads TGTGCCAGCTCACCCCCGGGGGTGGCTGGGGCCAACGTCCTGACTTTC. It specifies CASSPPGVAGANVLTF. Complete variable domain (other parts from reference TRBV18 and TRBJ2-6): NAGVMQNPRHLVRRRGQEARLRCSPMKGHSHVYWYRQLPEEGLKFMVYLQKENIIDESGMPKERFSAEFPKEGPSILRIQQVVRGDSAAYFCASSPPGVAGANVLTFGAGSRLTVL.

V usage is TRBV5-4 and J usage is TRBJ2-6, with 7 bases fitting TRBD2. CDR1 is SGHNT and CDR2 is YYREEE in the germline V gene (reference sequence). The CDR3 is 19 amino acids. V shed 0 bases and J 0 bases; nucleotides not matched to a gene: 9. CDR3 loop: CASSLGGRPGGSGANVLTF. As DNA, the CDR3 is TGTGCCAGCAGCTTGGGTGGTAGGCCGGGGGGCTCTGGGGCCAACGTCCTGACTTTC.

The chain has TRBV5-1 and TRBJ1-3; TRBD1 matches 10 bases. The CDR3 extends over 17 amino acids. Germline V CDR1 and CDR2: SGHRS, YFSETQ. V trimming: 3 bases; J trimming: 4 bases; junction bases outside the gene matches: 10. The CDR3 protein is CASSYNLDRGPGNTIYF. In DNA, the CDR3 is TGCGCCAGCAGCTACAATCTAGACAGGGGGCCCGGAAACACCATATATTTT. The full variable domain, completed using reference TRBV5-1 and TRBJ1-3, is KAGVTQTPRYLIKTRGQQVTLSCSPISGHRSVSWYQQTPGQGLQFLFEYFSETQRNKGNFPGRFSGRQFSNSRSEMNVSTLELGDSALYLCASSYNLDRGPGNTIYFGEGSWLTVV.

Details on this clone: Distinct nucleotide sequences in the sample also encode this CDR3. The rearrangement links TRBV6-1 to TRBJ2-2; D gene unclear. The CDR3 spans 13 residues. In germline, CDR1 is MNHNS, CDR2 SASEGT. V lost 7 bases to trimming and J lost 0 bases, with 6 bases between them. The DNA for the CDR3 is TGTGCCAGCACTCGGACGAACACCGGGGAGCTGTTTTTT. It codes for CASTRTNTGELFF.

On this clone: This CDR3 is also generated by other DNA sequences in the sample. The V call is TRBV9, the J call TRBJ1-1; 7 nucleotides line up with TRBD1. The J segment lost 2 bases and the V segment lost 0 bases, leaving 4 bases of the junction unmatched. Germline CDR1 and CDR2: SGDLS and YYNGEE. The CDR3 is made up of 15 amino acids. The CDR3 loop is CASSVGTGLNTEAFF. In DNA, the CDR3 is TGTGCCAGCAGCGTAGGGACAGGCCTAAACACTGAAGCTTTCTTT.

V and J are TRBV6-5 and TRBJ2-7; D not resolved. The CDR3 length is 13 residues. V lost 6 bases, J lost 4 bases, and 13 bases lay in between. Germline assignment: CDR1 MNHEY and CDR2 SVGAGI. CDR3 protein: CASRSTGGYEQYF. The CDR3 coding sequence is TGTGCCAGCAGAAGCACGGGTGGTTACGAGCAGTACTTC.

The rearrangement links TRBV28 to TRBJ2-3; the D gene is possibly TRBD2 (6 bases). CDR1 and CDR2 (germline): MDHEN, SYDVKM. The germline V and J ends were trimmed by 7 bases and 3 bases, with 14 bases remaining between them. CDR3 length equals 14 residues. CDR3 DNA sequence: TGTGCCAGCACCGTGGGGCTAGCGACAGATACGCAGTATTTT. It encodes CASTVGLATDTQYF. Looking up the rest from reference TRBV28 and TRBJ2-3 gives the full variable domain: DVKVTQSSRYLVKRTGEKVFLECVQDMDHENMFWYRQDPGLGLRLIYFSYDVKMKEKGDIPEGYSVSREKKERFSLILESASTNQTSMYLCASTVGLATDTQYFGPGTRLTVL.

This rearrangement joins TRBV7-2 to TRBJ2-7, with 8 nucleotides matching TRBD2. Germline lookup yields CDR1 SGHTA and CDR2 FQGNSA. V lost 2 bases to trimming and J lost 5 bases; unmatched junction nucleotides: 8. The CDR3 contains 15 residues. CDR3 region: CASSLTSGTPNEQYF. The CDR3 coding sequence is TGTGCCAGCAGCTTAACTAGCGGTACCCCCAACGAGCAGTACTTC.

The chain couples TRBV27 to TRBJ1-2, with 8 bases fitting TRBD1. The CDR3 sequence is 13 residues long. CDR1 is MNHEY, CDR2 SMNVEV, per germline (reference sequence). V gave up 4 bases and J gave up 3 bases; unmatched junction bases: 1. As DNA, the CDR3 is TGTGCCAGCAGTTCACAGGGGGACTATGGCTACACCTTC. This sequence encodes CASSSQGDYGYTF.

The J gene is TRBJ2-2, the V gene TRBV18; possible D gene TRBD2, 6 bases. The ends were cut back, 6 bases at V and 7 bases at J, with 9 bases in the middle. Per germline, CDR1 KGHSH and CDR2 LQKENI. The CDR3 runs to 12 residues. In nucleotides, the CDR3 is TGTGCCAGCTCCCTAGCGCTCGGGGAGCTGTTTTTT. It translates to CASSLALGELFF.

The chain joins TRBV30 to TRBJ1-2, with a tentative D call TRBD1 (5 bases). The CDR3 runs to 13 residues. V lost 8 bases to trimming and J lost 5 bases, with 18 bases between them. CDR1 GTSNPN and CDR2 SVGIG come from the germline V gene (reference sequence). CDR3 region: CAGGRAVGYGYTF. The CDR3 nucleotides read TGTGCCGGGGGAAGGGCAGTAGGGTATGGCTACACCTTC.

The gene calls are TRBV6-1 and TRBJ2-7, with D possibly TRBD1 on 6 matching bases. The CDR3 has 14 residues. The V and J ends lost 6 bases and 2 bases respectively, with 14 bases between them. CDR1 and CDR2 from the germline V gene are MNHNS and SASEGT. CDR3: CASSAPGTTYEQYF. The CDR3 region has the DNA TGTGCCAGCAGCGCTCCCGGGACAACCTACGAGCAGTACTTC.

The V gene is TRBV10-2, the J gene TRBJ2-5, with 7 positions matching TRBD2. Looked up from germline, CDR1 is WSHSY and CDR2 is SAAADI. V lost 6 bases and J lost 7; bases outside the gene matches: 8. CDR3 length equals 13 residues. Here the CDR3 DNA reads TGCGCCAGCAGACTAGCGTTTGAGGGGACCCAGTACTTC. It codes for CASRLAFEGTQYF.

The V gene is TRBV20-1, the J gene TRBJ2-7; tentative D call: TRBD1 (6 bases). Germline lookup yields CDR1 DFQATT and CDR2 SNEGSKA (reference sequence). The V gene lost 6 bases and the J gene lost 4 bases, with 10 bases spanning the gap. The CDR3 loop spans 11 amino acids. As DNA, the CDR3 is TGCAGTGCGCGGACAGAGTACGAGCAGTACTTC. It specifies CSARTEYEQYF.

The J gene is TRBJ1-5, the V gene TRBV6-1, with D tentatively TRBD1 (5 bases). The CDR3 spans 15 residues. Germline assignment: CDR1 MNHNS and CDR2 SASEGT. V was cut by 2 bases and J by 6 bases, with 14 bases left in between. The CDR3 DNA reads TGTGCCAGCAGTGAACTGAGCGGGACCTCTCAGCCCCAGCATTTT. Translating gives CASSELSGTSQPQHF.

This clone was recorded only once. V and J are TRBV5-1 and TRBJ2-2, with TRBD1 identical over 9 bases. The germline V gene has CDR1 SGHRS and CDR2 YFSETQ. The V and J ends lost 0 bases and 6 bases, in that order; junction bases with no gene match: 3. CDR3 length equals 15 residues. The CDR3 reads CASSLGTGDSGELFF. CDR3 in DNA: TGCGCCAGCAGCTTGGGGACAGGGGATTCCGGGGAGCTGTTTTTT.

The rearrangement links TRBV25-1 to TRBJ2-7; 8 positions agree with TRBD1. Germline V CDR1 and CDR2: MGHDK, SYGVNS. This CDR3 comprises 12 residues. V lost 8 bases and J lost 3; bases outside the gene matches: 3. The CDR3 nucleotides read TGTGCCAGCCGGGGACAGGTCTACGAGCAGTACTTC. It is translated as CASRGQVYEQYF.

The V gene is TRBV28, the J gene TRBJ1-5; tentatively, D is TRBD1 (5 bases). Germline-derived CDR1 and CDR2 are MDHEN and SYDVKM. This CDR3 is built from 15 residues. Deletions cut 5 bases from V and 5 bases from J, with 16 bases between. CDR3 region: CASSPTGVRDQPQHF. The DNA for the CDR3 is TGTGCCAGCAGTCCGACGGGGGTTCGGGATCAGCCCCAGCATTTT.

In this sample, this clone turned up once. The rearrangement joins TRBV7-2 to TRBJ2-5; no reliable D call. The length of the CDR3 is 16 residues. Germline V gene sequence: CDR1 SGHTA, CDR2 FQGNSA. V dropped 5 bases and J dropped 5 bases, with 21 bases sitting between them. The CDR3 region has the DNA TGTGCCAGCAGCCGTGGCCCGGTTGTCGAGGTGGAGACCCAGTACTTC. Its protein is CASSRGPVVEVETQYF.